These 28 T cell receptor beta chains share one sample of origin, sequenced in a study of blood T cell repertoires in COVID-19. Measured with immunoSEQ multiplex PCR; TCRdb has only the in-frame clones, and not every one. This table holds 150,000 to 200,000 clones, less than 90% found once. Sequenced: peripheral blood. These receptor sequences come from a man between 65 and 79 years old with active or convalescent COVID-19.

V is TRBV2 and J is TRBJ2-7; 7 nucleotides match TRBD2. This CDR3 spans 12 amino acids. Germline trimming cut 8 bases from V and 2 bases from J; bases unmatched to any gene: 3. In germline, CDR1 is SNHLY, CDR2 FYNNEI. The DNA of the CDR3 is TGTGCCAGCCGGGAGGAGACCTACGAGCAGTACTTC. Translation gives CASREETYEQYF.

The DNA of the CDR3 is TGTGCCACCAGCCCGACTGGCGGGGGAGGGGAGACCCAGTACTTC. Translation gives CATSPTGGGGETQYF. The chain couples TRBV15 to TRBJ2-5, with TRBD2 matching 7 bases. The CDR3 has 15 residues. The V segment lost 5 bases and the J segment 5 bases; nucleotides outside the gene matches: 11. In germline, CDR1 is LNHNV, CDR2 YYDKDF (reference sequence).

CDR3 nucleotides: TGTGCCTGGAGTGGGGGCGCGAGTCAGCCCCAGCATTTT. Translation gives CAWSGGASQPQHF. The chain has TRBV30 and TRBJ1-5, with D possibly being TRBD1 (5 bases). Trimming pared 1 base from V and 6 bases from J, leaving 10 bases between. Germline V gene lookup returns CDR1 GTSNPN and CDR2 SVGIG (reference sequence). The CDR3 spans 13 residues.

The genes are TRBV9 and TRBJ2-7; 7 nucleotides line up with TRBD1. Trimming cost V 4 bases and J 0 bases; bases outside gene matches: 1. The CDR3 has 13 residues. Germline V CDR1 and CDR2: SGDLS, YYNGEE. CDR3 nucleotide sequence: TGTGCCAGCAGCAGGGGGCCCTCCTACGAGCAGTACTTC. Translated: CASSRGPSYEQYF.

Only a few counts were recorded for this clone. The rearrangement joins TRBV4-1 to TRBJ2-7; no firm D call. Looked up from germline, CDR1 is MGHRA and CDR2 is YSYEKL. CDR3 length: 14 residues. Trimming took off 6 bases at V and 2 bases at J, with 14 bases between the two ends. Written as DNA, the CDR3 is TGCGCCAGCAGGTCTTCGGTCCCACCCTACGAGCAGTACTTC. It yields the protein CASRSSVPPYEQYF.

This CDR3 is CASSVAGGPSYEQYF. Written as DNA, the CDR3 is TGTGCCAGCAGCGTAGCGGGAGGGCCTTCCTACGAGCAGTACTTC. The chain combines TRBV9 with TRBJ2-7, with TRBD2 matching 8 bases. The V gene end was trimmed by 0 bases and the J gene end by 1 base; junction bases not matched to a gene: 3. The CDR3 totals 15 residues. Looked up from germline, CDR1 is SGDLS and CDR2 is YYNGEE.

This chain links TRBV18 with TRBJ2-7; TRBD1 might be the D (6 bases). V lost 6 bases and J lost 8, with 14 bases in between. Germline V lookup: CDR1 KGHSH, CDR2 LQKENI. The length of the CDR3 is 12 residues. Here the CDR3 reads CASSLNRVQQYF. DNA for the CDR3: TGTGCCAGCTCCCTTAACAGGGTACAGCAGTACTTC.

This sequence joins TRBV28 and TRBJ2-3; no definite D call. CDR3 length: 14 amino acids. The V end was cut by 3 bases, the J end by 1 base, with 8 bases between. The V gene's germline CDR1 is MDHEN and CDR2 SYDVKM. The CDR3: CASSFLSGTDTQYF. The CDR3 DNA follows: TGTGCCAGCAGTTTTTTGTCAGGCACAGATACGCAGTATTTT.

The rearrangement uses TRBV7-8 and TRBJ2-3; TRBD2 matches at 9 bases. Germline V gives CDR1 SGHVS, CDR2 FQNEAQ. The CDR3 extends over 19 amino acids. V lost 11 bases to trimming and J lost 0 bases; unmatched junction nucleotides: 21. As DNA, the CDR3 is TGTGCCTTGCAGGGGGTAGCGGGAGAACCTACCTCTAGCACAGATACGCAGTATTTT. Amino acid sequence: CALQGVAGEPTSSTDTQYF. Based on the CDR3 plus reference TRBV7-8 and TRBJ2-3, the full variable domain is GAGVSQSPRYKVAKRGQDVALRCDPISGHVSLFWYQQALGQGPEFLTYFQNEAQLDKSGLPSDRFFAERPEGSVSTLKIQRTQQEDSAVYLCALQGVAGEPTSSTDTQYFGPGTRLTVL.

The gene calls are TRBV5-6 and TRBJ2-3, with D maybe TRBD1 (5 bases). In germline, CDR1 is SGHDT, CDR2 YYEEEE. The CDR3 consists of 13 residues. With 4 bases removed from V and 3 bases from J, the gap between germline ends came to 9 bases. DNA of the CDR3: TGTGCCAGCAGCCGACAGAATACAGATACGCAGTATTTT. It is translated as CASSRQNTDTQYF. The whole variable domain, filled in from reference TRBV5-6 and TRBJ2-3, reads DAGVTQSPTHLIKTRGQQVTLRCSPKSGHDTVSWYQQALGQGPQFIFQYYEEEERQRGNFPDRFSGHQFPNYSSELNVNALLLGDSALYLCASSRQNTDTQYFGPGTRLTVL.

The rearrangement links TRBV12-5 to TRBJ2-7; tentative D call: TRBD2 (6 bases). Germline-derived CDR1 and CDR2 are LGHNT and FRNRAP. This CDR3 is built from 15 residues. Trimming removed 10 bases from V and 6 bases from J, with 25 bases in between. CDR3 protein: CATPMVEGRSGEQYF. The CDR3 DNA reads TGTGCTACCCCCATGGTGGAGGGGCGAAGCGGCGAGCAGTACTTC.

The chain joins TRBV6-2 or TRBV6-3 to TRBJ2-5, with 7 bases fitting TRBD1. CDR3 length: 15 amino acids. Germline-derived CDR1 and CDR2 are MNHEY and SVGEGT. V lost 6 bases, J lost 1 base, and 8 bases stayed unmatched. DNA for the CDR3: TGTGCCAGCAGCCTAGGTGCAGGGGGCCAAGAGACCCAGTACTTC. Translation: CASSLGAGGQETQYF.

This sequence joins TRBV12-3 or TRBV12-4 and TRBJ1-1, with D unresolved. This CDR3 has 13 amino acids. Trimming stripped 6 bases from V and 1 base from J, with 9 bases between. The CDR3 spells CASRPDTNTEAFF. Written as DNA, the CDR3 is TGTGCCAGCAGACCTGACACGAACACTGAAGCTTTCTTT.

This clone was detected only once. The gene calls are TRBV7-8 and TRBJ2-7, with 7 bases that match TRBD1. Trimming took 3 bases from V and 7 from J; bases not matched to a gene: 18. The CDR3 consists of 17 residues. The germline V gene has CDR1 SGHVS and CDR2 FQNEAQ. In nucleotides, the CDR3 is TGTGCCAGCAGCTTGACGGGGAGACAGGGAACCTACGTGGAGCAGTACTTC. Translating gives CASSLTGRQGTYVEQYF.

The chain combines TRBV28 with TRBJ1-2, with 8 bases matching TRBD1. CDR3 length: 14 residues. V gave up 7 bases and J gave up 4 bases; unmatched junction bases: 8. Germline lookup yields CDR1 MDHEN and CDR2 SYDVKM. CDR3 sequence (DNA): TGTGCCAGCAACTCCAGGGGGCCTGCCTATGGCTACACCTTC. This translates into CASNSRGPAYGYTF.

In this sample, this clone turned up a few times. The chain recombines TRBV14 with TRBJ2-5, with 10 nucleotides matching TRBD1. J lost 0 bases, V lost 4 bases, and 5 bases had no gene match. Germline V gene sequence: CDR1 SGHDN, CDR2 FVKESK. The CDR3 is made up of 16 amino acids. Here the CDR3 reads CASSPRTGGYQETQYF. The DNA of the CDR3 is TGTGCCAGCAGCCCCCGGACAGGGGGGTACCAAGAGACCCAGTACTTC.

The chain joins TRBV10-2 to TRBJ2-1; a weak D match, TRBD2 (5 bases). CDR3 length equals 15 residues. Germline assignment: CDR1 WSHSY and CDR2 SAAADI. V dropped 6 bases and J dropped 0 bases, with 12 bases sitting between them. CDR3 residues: CASRGAESSYNEQFF. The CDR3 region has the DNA TGCGCCAGCAGGGGAGCGGAGAGCTCCTACAATGAGCAGTTCTTC.

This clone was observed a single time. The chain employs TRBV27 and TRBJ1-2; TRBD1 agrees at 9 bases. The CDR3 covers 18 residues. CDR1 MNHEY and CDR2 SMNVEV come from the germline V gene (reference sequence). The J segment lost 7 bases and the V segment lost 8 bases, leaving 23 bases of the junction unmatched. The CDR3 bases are TGTGCCAGCCCAATTTGGGAGGGACAGGGCCTCGTGAGATCTGGCTACACCTTC. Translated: CASPIWEGQGLVRSGYTF.

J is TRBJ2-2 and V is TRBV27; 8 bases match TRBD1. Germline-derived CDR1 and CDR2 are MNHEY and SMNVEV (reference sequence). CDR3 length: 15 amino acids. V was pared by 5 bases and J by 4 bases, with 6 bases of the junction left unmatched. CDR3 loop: CASSPGQGPTGELFF. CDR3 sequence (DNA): TGTGCCAGCAGTCCTGGACAGGGTCCCACCGGGGAGCTGTTTTTT.

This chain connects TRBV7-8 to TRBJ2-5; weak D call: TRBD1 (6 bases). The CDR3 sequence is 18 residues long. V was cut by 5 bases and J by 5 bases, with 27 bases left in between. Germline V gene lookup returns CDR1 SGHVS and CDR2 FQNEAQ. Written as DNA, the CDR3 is TGTGCCAGCAGCCCCGGGCGTGGGACAAGGGGCCGAGGGGAGACCCAGTACTTC. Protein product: CASSPGRGTRGRGETQYF.

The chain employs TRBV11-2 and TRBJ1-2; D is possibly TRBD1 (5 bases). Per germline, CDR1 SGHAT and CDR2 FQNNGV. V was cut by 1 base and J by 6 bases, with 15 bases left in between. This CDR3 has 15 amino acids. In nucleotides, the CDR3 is TGTGCCAGCAGCTTAGGTGCAGGGAATCGAGATGGCTACACCTTC. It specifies CASSLGAGNRDGYTF.

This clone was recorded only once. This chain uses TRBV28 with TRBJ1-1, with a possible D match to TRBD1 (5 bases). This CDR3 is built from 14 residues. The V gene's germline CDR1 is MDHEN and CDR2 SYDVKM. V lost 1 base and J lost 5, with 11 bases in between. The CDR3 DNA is TGTGCCAGCAGTTTATCGGGGGATCGGACTGAAGCTTTCTTT. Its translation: CASSLSGDRTEAFF.

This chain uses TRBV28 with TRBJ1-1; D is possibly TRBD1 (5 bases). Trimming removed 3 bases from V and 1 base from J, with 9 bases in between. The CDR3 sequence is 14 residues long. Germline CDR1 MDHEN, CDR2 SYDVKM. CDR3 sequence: CASSFPTGNTEAFF. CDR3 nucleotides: TGTGCCAGCAGTTTCCCAACAGGGAACACTGAAGCTTTCTTT.

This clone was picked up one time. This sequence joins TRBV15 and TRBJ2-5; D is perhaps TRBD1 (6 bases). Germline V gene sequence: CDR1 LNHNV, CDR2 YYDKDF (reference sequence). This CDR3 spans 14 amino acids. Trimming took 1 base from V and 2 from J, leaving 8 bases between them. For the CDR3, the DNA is TGTGCCACCAGCAGAGGGGGGACACAAGAGACCCAGTACTTC. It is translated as CATSRGGTQETQYF.

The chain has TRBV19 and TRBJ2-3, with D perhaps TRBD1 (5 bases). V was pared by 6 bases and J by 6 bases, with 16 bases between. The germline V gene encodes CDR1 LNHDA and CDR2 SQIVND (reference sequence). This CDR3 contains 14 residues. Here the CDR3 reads CASSQGNYRDTQYF. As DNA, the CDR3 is TGTGCCAGTAGCCAGGGTAACTATCGGGATACGCAGTATTTT.

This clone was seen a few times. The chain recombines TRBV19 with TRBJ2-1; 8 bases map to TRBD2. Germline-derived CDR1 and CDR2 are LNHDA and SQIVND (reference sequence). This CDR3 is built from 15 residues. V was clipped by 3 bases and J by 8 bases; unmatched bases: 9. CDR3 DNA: TGTGCCAGTAGTATCCCAGGGACTAGGCGCGATGAGCAGTTCTTC. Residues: CASSIPGTRRDEQFF.

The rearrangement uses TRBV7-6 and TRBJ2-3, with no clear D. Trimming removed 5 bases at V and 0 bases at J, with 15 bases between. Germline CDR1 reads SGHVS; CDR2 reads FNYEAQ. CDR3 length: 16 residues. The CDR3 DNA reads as TGTGCCAGCAGCCTGGTACGAACCGGTAGCACAGATACGCAGTATTTT. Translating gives CASSLVRTGSTDTQYF.

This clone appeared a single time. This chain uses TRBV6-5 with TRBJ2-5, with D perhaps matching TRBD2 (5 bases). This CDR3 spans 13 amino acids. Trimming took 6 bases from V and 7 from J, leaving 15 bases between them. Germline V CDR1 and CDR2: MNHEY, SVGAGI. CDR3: CASSLTIARTQYF. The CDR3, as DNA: TGTGCCAGCAGCTTGACTATCGCCCGGACCCAGTACTTC.